This is a list of T cell receptor beta chains from one sample in a study of response to subunit inactivated influenza vaccine. MiXCR, run by TCRdb on the RT-PCR reads, gives a single entry per CDR3 protein. This table has 200,000 to 300,000 distinct CDR3 sequences, about 12% appearing once. The sequencing here drew on non-naive T cells sorted from PBMCs, taken 14 days before vaccination. Every receptor here comes from a man aged 45-60 years who received an inactivated influenza vaccine. Each CDR3 is given with its conserved first and last residue. Each record gives: V gene, J gene, clone size, D gene, CDR3 DNA, CDR3 protein. A D gene is named only where the DNA matches it firmly. Clone size is shown for a subset of rows, as once, few, many or a class of expanded clone.

TRBV6-2/TRBV6-3	TRBJ2-1	few	TRBD2	TGTGCCAGCAGCGATAGCGGGGGGGGACACAATGAGCAGTTCTTC	CASSDSGGGHNEQFF
TRBV30	TRBJ1-5	once	TRBD1	TGTGCCTGGAGTGAAGGGGGCCAAGGCAATCAGCCCCAGCATTTT	CAWSEGGQGNQPQHF
TRBV5-1	TRBJ2-1	.	.	TGCGCCAGCAGCTTGGGCGGGGCAGGGTACAATGAGCAGTTCTTC	CASSLGGAGYNEQFF
TRBV28	TRBJ1-1	few	.	TGTGCCAGCAGTGCCGTCAGGGAAATAACTGAAGCTTTCTTT	CASSAVREITEAFF
TRBV7-2	TRBJ1-2	many	.	TGTGCCAGCAGCTTAGTTTGGGGAGAAGACTATGGCTACACCTTC	CASSLVWGEDYGYTF
TRBV4-3	TRBJ2-5	.	.	TGCGCCAGCAGCCAGGGGACAGCGGGGTTGCAAGAGACCCAGTACTTC	CASSQGTAGLQETQYF
TRBV29-1	TRBJ2-7	.	TRBD1	TGCAGCGTTCAGGGGACAGGGGAGCAGTACTTC	CSVQGTGEQYF
TRBV5-1	TRBJ1-6	few	.	TGCGCCAGCAGCATCGGGACTTATTTAAATTCACCCCTCCACTTT	CASSIGTYLNSPLHF
TRBV12-3/TRBV12-4	TRBJ1-1	.	.	TGTGCCAGCAGTCCCGATGGCGATTTGGGGACTGAAGCTTTCTTT	CASSPDGDLGTEAFF
TRBV7-9	TRBJ2-1	.	.	TGTGCCAGCAGCTTAGTCGGGAGTCACAATGAGCAGTTCTTC	CASSLVGSHNEQFF
TRBV12-3/TRBV12-4	TRBJ2-7	few	TRBD2	TGTGCCAGCAGTTTCCCGGCGGGCGGGAGGGGCTACGAGCAGTACTTC	CASSFPAGGRGYEQYF
TRBV20-1	TRBJ1-1	.	.	TGCAGTGCTAGAGTAGCGACAAGTCTATCTTTCTTT	CSARVATSLSFF
TRBV5-1	TRBJ2-7	many	TRBD1	TGCGCCAGCAGCTCGGACAGGTGGCAATCCTACGAGCAGTACTTC	CASSSDRWQSYEQYF
TRBV5-1	TRBJ2-5	few	.	TGCGCCAGCAGCTTGAATCGGGGCGGCCAGGGGGAGACCCAGTACTTC	CASSLNRGGQGETQYF
TRBV12-3/TRBV12-4	TRBJ2-3	few	.	TGTGCCAGCACCACGCTCGGGGCAGATACGCAGTATTTT	CASTTLGADTQYF
TRBV5-6	TRBJ1-5	many	TRBD1	TGTGCCAGCAGCTTTGGGACAGGGGGACCCCTTGTTAATCAGCCCCAGCATTTT	CASSFGTGGPLVNQPQHF
TRBV3-1	TRBJ2-3	few	.	TGTGCCAGCAGCCAAGAAGGGATTCCAGATACGCAGTATTTT	CASSQEGIPDTQYF
TRBV20-1	TRBJ2-7	many	TRBD1	TGCAGTGCCATTACAGGGGTTGGTTACGAGCAGTACTTC	CSAITGVGYEQYF
TRBV12-3/TRBV12-4	TRBJ2-2	many	TRBD1	TGTGCCGGAAACAGGGGGACCGGGGAGCTGTTTTTT	CAGNRGTGELFF
TRBV10-3	TRBJ2-2	few	TRBD2	TGTGCCATCACCGAGAGGACTAGCGAGAACACCGGGGAGCTGTTTTTT	CAITERTSENTGELFF
TRBV18	TRBJ2-4	few	.	TGTGCCAGCTCACCAGTTTCAGCCAAAAACATTCAGTACTTC	CASSPVSAKNIQYF
TRBV19	TRBJ1-1	many	TRBD1	TGTGCCAGTAGTACGACAGGGTTGGCTGAAGCTTTCTTT	CASSTTGLAEAFF
TRBV9	TRBJ2-5	many	.	TGTGCCAGCGGCGCCGCGTTCCAAGGGGAGACCCAGTACTTC	CASGAAFQGETQYF
TRBV28	TRBJ2-1	few	.	TGTGCCAGCAGTGTCTTAGGGCAATCAGGGGATGAGCAGTTCTTC	CASSVLGQSGDEQFF
TRBV19	TRBJ2-7	.	.	TGTGCCAGTAGTATCGGGGGCGGCTACGAGCAGTACTTC	CASSIGGGYEQYF
TRBV20-1	TRBJ2-1	few	.	TGCAGTGCTAGAGGACTCGGGGTGAATGAGCAGTTCTTC	CSARGLGVNEQFF
TRBV20-1	TRBJ2-3	many	.	TGCAGTGCTTACCCAGGGAAGGGGACCACAGATACGCAGTATTTT	CSAYPGKGTTDTQYF
TRBV20-1	TRBJ2-3	.	TRBD2	TGCAGTGCCATCAATCCAGCGGGGGTCACAGATACGCAGTATTTT	CSAINPAGVTDTQYF
TRBV5-1	TRBJ2-1	many	.	TGCGCCAGCAGCACGGGGGCGGTGAACTACAATGAGCAGTTCTTC	CASSTGAVNYNEQFF
TRBV20-1	TRBJ2-7	few	TRBD2	TGCAGTGCTAGGGCAAGCGGGACTGCAACTAGGGAGCAGTACTTC	CSARASGTATREQYF
TRBV12-3/TRBV12-4	TRBJ1-3	.	.	TGTGCCAGCACGCGGGGACGAGAAGGAAACACCATATATTTT	CASTRGREGNTIYF